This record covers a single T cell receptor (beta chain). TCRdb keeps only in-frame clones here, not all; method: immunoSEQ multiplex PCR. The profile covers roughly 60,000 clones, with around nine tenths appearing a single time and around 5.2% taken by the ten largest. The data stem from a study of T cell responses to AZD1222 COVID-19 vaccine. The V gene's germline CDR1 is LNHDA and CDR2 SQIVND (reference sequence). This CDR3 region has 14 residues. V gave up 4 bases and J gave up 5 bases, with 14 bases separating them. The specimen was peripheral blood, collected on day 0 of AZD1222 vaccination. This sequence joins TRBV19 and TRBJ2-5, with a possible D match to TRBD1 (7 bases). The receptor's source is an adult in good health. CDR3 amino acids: CASSNLAGGETQYF. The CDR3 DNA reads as TGTGCCAGTAGTAATTTAGCAGGGGGGGAGACCCAGTACTTC. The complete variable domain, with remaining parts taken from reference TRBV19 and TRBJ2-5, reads DGGITQSPKYLFRKEGQNVTLSCEQNLNHDAMYWYRQDPGQGLRLIYYSQIVNDFQKGDIAEGYSVSREKKESFPLTVTSAQKNPTAFYLCASSNLAGGETQYFGPGTRLLVL.